The rows below give T cell receptor beta chains drawn from one sample of a study of T cells in Graves' hyperthyroidism and ophthalmopathy. TCRdb recomputed calls from the multiplex PCR reads with MiXCR, one row per CDR3 protein. Of around 600,000 distinct CDR3 sequences listed, around 14% were seen once; the top ten hold approximately 6.4%. The sequencing sample was made of blood. All receptors come from a woman aged 18-30 years with Graves' ophthalmopathy. CDR3s include the opening cysteine and the closing phenylalanine or tryptophan. The order of the fields is D gene, V gene, CDR3 length, clone size, J gene, CDR3 protein, CDR3 DNA. D genes are given only for firm matches. Not every row has a clone size; where given, it reads once, few, many or a size class.

>TRBD1|TRBV30|12|.|TRBJ2-5
CAWGTGVETQYF
TGTGCCTGGGGGACAGGGGTAGAGACCCAGTACTTC
>.|TRBV4-3|16|few|TRBJ1-5
CASSQEIGVSNQPQHF
TGCGCCAGCAGCCAAGAGATAGGGGTCAGCAATCAGCCCCAGCATTTT
>.|TRBV7-8|11|many|TRBJ2-3
CASSLDGTQYF
TGTGCCAGCAGCTTAGATGGGACGCAGTATTTT
>TRBD2|TRBV6-5|15|many|TRBJ2-7
CASSYAGGSSYEQYF
TGTGCCAGCAGTTACGCGGGAGGTAGCTCCTACGAGCAGTACTTC
>.|TRBV27|14|.|TRBJ2-1
CASSLFPTGVEQFF
TGTGCCAGCAGTTTATTTCCCACAGGAGTGGAGCAGTTCTTC
>TRBD2|TRBV28|18|many|TRBJ2-3
CASSSLDRLAGHPDTQYF
TGTGCCAGCAGTTCCCTCGACCGACTAGCGGGGCACCCGGATACGCAGTATTTT
>TRBD1|TRBV4-1|15|few|TRBJ2-7
CASSLSGTGIYEQYF
TGCGCCAGCAGCCTCTCCGGGACAGGGATCTACGAGCAGTACTTC
>.|TRBV28|15|many|TRBJ1-4
CASTHPGRFNEKLFF
TGTGCCAGCACCCACCCGGGACGGTTTAATGAAAAACTGTTTTTT
>.|TRBV2|16|many|TRBJ1-4
CASSAEGGATNEKLFF
TGTGCCAGCAGTGCTGAGGGGGGTGCAACTAATGAAAAACTGTTTTTT
>.|TRBV7-2|17|few|TRBJ1-2
CASSSLRGSRTNYGYTF
TGTGCCAGCAGCTCCCTCAGGGGAAGCAGGACTAACTATGGCTACACCTTC
>.|TRBV6-2/TRBV6-3|15|.|TRBJ1-6
CASRPINSYNSPLHF
TGTGCCAGCAGACCGATCAACTCCTATAATTCACCCCTCCACTTT
>.|TRBV5-1|13|many|TRBJ2-7
CASSELSSYEQYF
TGCGCCAGCTCCGAGCTTAGCTCCTACGAGCAGTACTTC
>.|TRBV7-9|16|.|TRBJ2-3
CASSQRTREYTDTQYF
TGTGCCAGCAGCCAGAGGACAAGGGAATACACAGATACGCAGTATTTT
>.|TRBV20-1|16|.|TRBJ1-5
CSARARRALGNQPQHF
TGCAGTGCTAGGGCACGAAGGGCCTTAGGCAATCAGCCCCAGCATTTT
>.|TRBV4-2|15|.|TRBJ2-1
CASSQGLGSGNEQFF
TGTGCCAGCAGCCAAGGACTAGGCTCAGGGAATGAGCAGTTCTTC
>.|TRBV19|13|few|TRBJ2-1
CASTRGGRNEQFF
TGTGCCAGTACCAGAGGAGGGCGCAATGAGCAGTTCTTC
>.|TRBV12-5|13|.|TRBJ2-2
CASGFTGSGELFF
TGTGCTAGTGGTTTTACAGGGTCCGGGGAGCTGTTTTTT
>.|TRBV11-2|13|many|TRBJ2-7
CASRPLRSLEQYF
TGTGCCAGCAGACCCTTGAGGAGTCTCGAGCAGTACTTC
>.|TRBV28|16|many|TRBJ1-5
CASSSYREGGNQPQHF
TGTGCCAGCAGTTCCTACAGGGAAGGGGGCAATCAGCCCCAGCATTTT
>.|TRBV6-1|13|.|TRBJ2-5
CASSLTVEETQYF
TGTGCCAGCAGCCTGACGGTGGAGGAGACCCAGTACTTC
>TRBD2|TRBV20-1|15|.|TRBJ2-7
CSAPEPGREGLEQYF
TGCAGTGCCCCCGAACCCGGGCGGGAGGGCCTCGAGCAGTACTTC
>TRBD1|TRBV11-2|13|many|TRBJ1-2
CASRTTGGYGYTF
TGTGCCAGCAGAACGACAGGGGGCTATGGCTACACCTTC
>TRBD2|TRBV7-3|15|many|TRBJ2-7
CASSSSSGSNNEQYF
TGTGCCAGCAGCTCCTCTAGCGGGAGTAACAACGAGCAGTACTTC
>TRBD2|TRBV20-1|14|many|TRBJ2-1
CSAEAGAPYNEQFF
TGCAGTGCTGAAGCGGGAGCTCCCTACAATGAGCAGTTCTTC
>.|TRBV20-1|14|few|TRBJ1-6
CSARDDVYNSPLHF
TGCAGTGCTAGAGACGACGTCTATAATTCACCCCTCCACTTT
>.|TRBV27|12|many|TRBJ2-1
CASSSVAYEQFF
TGTGCCAGCAGTTCGGTTGCTTATGAGCAGTTCTTC
>.|TRBV7-2|15|many|TRBJ2-3
CASSRGRQGTDTQYF
TGTGCCAGCAGTCGGGGCCGGCAGGGCACAGATACGCAGTATTTT
>.|TRBV19|17|.|TRBJ1-1
CASSYLDSNPTRTEAFF
TGTGCCAGTAGCTACCTGGACAGCAACCCTACTAGGACTGAAGCTTTCTTT
>TRBD2|TRBV7-3|18|.|TRBJ2-3
CASSPTPWGGFATDTQYF
TGTGCCAGCAGCCCCACGCCTTGGGGGGGGTTCGCGACAGATACGCAGTATTTT
>.|TRBV6-1|14|few|TRBJ1-4
CASSVDTLGEKLFF
TGTGCCAGCAGTGTCGATACCTTGGGTGAAAAACTGTTTTTT
>TRBD1|TRBV5-4|15|few|TRBJ2-7
CASSLRQGSKNEQYF
TGTGCCAGCAGCCTGCGACAGGGTAGTAAAAACGAGCAGTACTTC
>.|TRBV4-2|15|once|TRBJ2-5
CASSPPGLYQETQYF
TGTGCCAGCAGCCCTCCGGGATTATACCAAGAGACCCAGTACTTC
>.|TRBV7-2|14|many|TRBJ2-5
CASSTLVLQETQYF
TGTGCCAGCAGCACCCTGGTCCTACAAGAGACCCAGTACTTC
>.|TRBV5-6|14|.|TRBJ2-5
CASSFVSREETQYF
TGTGCCAGCAGCTTTGTCTCGCGTGAAGAGACCCAGTACTTC
>TRBD1|TRBV11-3|17|many|TRBJ2-2
CASTAGQGNTNTGELFF
TGTGCCAGCACCGCGGGACAGGGGAATACGAACACCGGGGAGCTGTTTTTT
>TRBD1|TRBV10-3|16|.|TRBJ1-1
CAISPTLTGMNTEAFF
TGTGCCATCAGCCCAACCCTGACAGGGATGAACACTGAAGCTTTCTTT
>.|TRBV2|14|many|TRBJ2-5
CASKGRIIQETQYF
TGTGCCAGCAAGGGACGGATTATCCAAGAGACCCAGTACTTC
>TRBD2|TRBV27|16|many|TRBJ2-3
CASSSGTRPSTDTQYF
TGTGCCAGCAGTTCGGGGACTAGACCGTCCACAGATACGCAGTATTTT
>TRBD2|TRBV7-2|16|many|TRBJ2-7
CASRITGLAGGGEQYF
TGTGCCAGCCGAATAACGGGACTAGCGGGAGGAGGCGAGCAGTACTTC
>TRBD2|TRBV7-8|17|many|TRBJ2-5
CASSPRLAGALQETQYF
TGTGCCAGCAGCCCTCGACTAGCGGGAGCCCTTCAAGAGACCCAGTACTTC
>.|TRBV27|18|.|TRBJ2-1
CASSLSTGRAGGIHEQFF
TGTGCCAGCAGTTTATCCACCGGGCGGGCAGGCGGCATCCATGAGCAGTTCTTC
>.|TRBV20-1|17|many|TRBJ1-6
CSAQIHSAPSYNSPLHF
TGCAGTGCTCAAATACACAGTGCCCCCTCCTATAATTCACCCCTCCACTTT
>.|TRBV4-1|14|few|TRBJ1-5
CASSHRQIYQPQHF
TGCGCCAGCAGCCACCGGCAGATTTATCAGCCCCAGCATTTT
>.|TRBV11-2|14|many|TRBJ2-1
CASSSLHRTGEQFF
TGTGCCAGCAGCTCCCTCCATAGGACCGGTGAGCAGTTCTTC
>TRBD2|TRBV12-3/TRBV12-4|14|many|TRBJ2-3
CASSLAGSADTQYF
TGTGCCAGCAGTCTAGCGGGTAGCGCAGATACGCAGTATTTT
>.|TRBV27|13|many|TRBJ2-1
CASNMTGCNEQFF
TGTGCCAGCAATATGACAGGTTGCAATGAGCAGTTCTTC
>TRBD1|TRBV28|15|many|TRBJ2-6
CASRRQGSGANVLTF
TGTGCCAGCAGGAGACAGGGCTCTGGGGCCAACGTCCTGACTTTC
>.|TRBV4-1|14|many|TRBJ2-7
CASSQVTRGYEQYF
TGCGCCAGCAGCCAAGTCACCAGGGGCTACGAGCAGTACTTC
>.|TRBV12-5|15|many|TRBJ2-1
CASGSPWDSNNEQFF
TGTGCTAGTGGTTCGCCCTGGGACTCGAACAATGAGCAGTTCTTC
>.|TRBV5-6|15|.|TRBJ1-2
CASSLTRRPLYGYTF
TGTGCCAGCAGCTTGACGAGGAGACCCCTCTATGGCTACACCTTC
>TRBD1|TRBV12-3/TRBV12-4|15|.|TRBJ2-5
CASRYGQGDRETQYF
TGTGCCAGCAGATACGGACAGGGGGATCGAGAGACCCAGTACTTC
>.|TRBV30|13|.|TRBJ1-1
CAWRREVFTEAFF
TGTGCCTGGAGAAGGGAGGTTTTCACTGAAGCTTTCTTT
>.|TRBV29-1|11|.|TRBJ2-1
CSVLDDNEQFF
TGCAGCGTCCTGGACGACAATGAGCAGTTCTTC
>.|TRBV11-2|15|many|TRBJ1-4
CASSRWGDPWEKLFF
TGTGCCAGCAGCCGTTGGGGGGACCCCTGGGAAAAACTGTTTTTT
>.|TRBV27|15|many|TRBJ1-1
CASSLSRLQGTEAFF
TGTGCCAGCAGTTTATCGAGACTCCAGGGCACTGAAGCTTTCTTT
>TRBD2|TRBV24-1|17|many|TRBJ2-1
CATSGALAVSSYNEQFF
TGTGCCACCAGTGGGGCACTAGCGGTTAGCTCCTACAATGAGCAGTTCTTC
>.|TRBV9|16|.|TRBJ2-3
CASSVGRPSGTDTQYF
TGTGCCAGCAGCGTAGGTAGGCCTAGCGGCACAGATACGCAGTATTTT
>.|TRBV7-9|14|.|TRBJ2-4
CASTGEAAKNIQYF
TGTGCCAGCACCGGTGAGGCAGCCAAAAACATTCAGTACTTC
>TRBD1|TRBV11-1|14|.|TRBJ1-4
CASSLSGGERKLFF
TGTGCCAGCAGCTTATCAGGGGGCGAGAGAAAACTGTTTTTT